This TCR beta chain was captured by sequencing in a study of blood T cell repertoires in COVID-19 (dated by TCRdb to about 2020). Some background on the complete study: Collaborator samples came from the United States, Italy and Spain and covered acute and convalescent phases of COVID-19. The prospective study material was composed of cDNA or gDNA derived from T cells, B-cell-depleted T cells, or PBMCs. Deeply sampled blood TCRbeta repertoires from subjects exposed to, actively infected with, or recovered from COVID-19 were included in the dataset. The repertoires were released in a freely available public database intended as a resource for research on the immune response to SARS-CoV-2. Samples were obtained from the ongoing ImmuneRACE study (first 160 participants) and from 950 to 1,500 subjects provided by 6 global collaborators. Sample metadata almost always included a de-identified subject ID, COVID-19 status, age in years and sex. Where available, HLA class I and class II types were obtained from metadata supplied by the sample provider rather than from assay-based typing.

Taken from the germline V gene, the CDR1 and CDR2 loops are SGHRS and YFSETQ. V ends up 5 bases short and J 4 bases short, with an unmatched junction base count of 9. The CDR3 covers 16 residues, taking in both the cysteine and the phenylalanine. Just CDR3 DNA is preserved here, 48 bases in frame from base 1. As regards this clone: Its antigen is still unknown. No much larger clonotype is one base removed from it; base qualities were not supplied.

Each collaborating institution followed its own protocols to collect whole blood in K2EDTA tubes. For TCRbeta analysis, collaborator samples were shipped as frozen whole blood, as isolated PBMCs, or as DNA extracted from either sample type. TCRbeta CDR3 regions were amplified from genomic DNA by means of the immunoSEQ Assay, a bias-controlled multiplex PCR. The original pipeline was this. Within the assay, amplification of reference gene primers was used to estimate how many nucleated cells each sample contained. To quantify the absolute abundance of each unique TCRbeta CDR3 rearrangement, sequence reads were collapsed and filtered. For each sample, productive Simpson clonality was calculated as the square root of Simpson's diversity index across productive rearrangements. The table comes from immuneACCESS by way of TCRdb, which keeps in-frame sequences with V and J called. Part of the clones is missing from these tables; in studies checked, under half for an unresolved V gene and the rest for unknown reasons. V, J and clone size are taken as reported in that table, and D and trimming were inferred from the DNA itself. Recorded for this sample are roughly 260,000 clones; 82% of them occurred a single time. 4.9% of the sample lies in the top ten.

Summary of the overall study and its limitations: Clinical and demographic metadata were provided uncurated, with the amount varying by source and participant.

The sequenced sample was peripheral blood. The V and J segments used are TRBV5-1 and TRBJ2-3, and 11 junctional nucleotides match TRBD1. This clonotype was obtained from a woman aged 80 or over with active or convalescent COVID-19. The CDR3 here reads CASSNEPGQGADTQYF. The DNA sequence is given as TGCGCCAGCAGTAACGAACCGGGACAGGGGGCAGATACGCAGTATTTT. The full variable domain, completed from the reference TRBV5-1 and TRBJ2-3 proteins outside the CDR3, reads KAGVTQTPRYLIKTRGQQVTLSCSPISGHRSVSWYQQTPGQGLQFLFEYFSETQRNKGNFPGRFSGRQFSNSRSEMNVSTLELGDSALYLCASSNEPGQGADTQYFGPGTRLTVL.